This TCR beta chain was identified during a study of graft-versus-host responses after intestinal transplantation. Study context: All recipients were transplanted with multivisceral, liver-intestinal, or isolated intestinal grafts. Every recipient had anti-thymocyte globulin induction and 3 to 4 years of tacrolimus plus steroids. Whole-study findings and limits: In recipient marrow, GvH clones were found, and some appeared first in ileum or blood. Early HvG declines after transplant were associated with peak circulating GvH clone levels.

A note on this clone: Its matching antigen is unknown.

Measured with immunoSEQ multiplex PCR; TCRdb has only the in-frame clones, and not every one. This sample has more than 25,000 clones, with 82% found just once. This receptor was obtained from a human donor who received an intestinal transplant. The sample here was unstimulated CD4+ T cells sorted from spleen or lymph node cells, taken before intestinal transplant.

The DNA for the CDR3 is TGTGCCAGCAGTCCATTGACAGGCCTTGGGGAAAAACTGTTTTTT. Translated: CASSPLTGLGEKLFF. This sequence joins TRBV28 and TRBJ1-4, with D perhaps matching TRBD1 (6 bases). The CDR3 runs 15 residues. Germline V CDR1 and CDR2: MDHEN, SYDVKM. V gave up 5 bases and J gave up 8 bases, with 18 bases separating them.